This TCR beta chain was profiled in a study of CD8 T cells in ankylosing spondylitis. The study, taken as a whole, reports: Blood of patients with ankylosing spondylitis appeared to be characterized by a TCR beta motif of about 8 highly homologous variants. Clones linked to disease, bearing a CD8+ phenotype, were relatively rare in peripheral blood. Reportedly, disease-linked clones are significantly enriched in ankylosing spondylitis patients' matched synovial fluid.

The sample holds many counts of this clonotype. As yet, its antigen is unknown. Unmatched junction bases numbered 6, after V lost 3 bases and J lost 2 bases. Germline CDR1 SQVTM, CDR2 ANQGSEA. This CDR3 is built from 15 residues. Using its own MiXCR run on the 5' RACE reads, TCRdb lists one record per CDR3 protein. This table has 200,000 to 300,000 distinct CDR3 sequences, approximately 24% appearing once. Sequenced: blood, either unsorted or a sorted T cell fraction (not recorded which). This chain joins TRBV29-1 and TRBJ2-1; 8 positions match TRBD1. The clonotype was recovered from a male donor with ankylosing spondylitis or in good health (not recorded which). CDR3 residues: CSVDSGGGTYNEQFF. The DNA of the CDR3 is TGCAGCGTTGACTCAGGGGGCGGCACCTACAATGAGCAGTTCTTC.